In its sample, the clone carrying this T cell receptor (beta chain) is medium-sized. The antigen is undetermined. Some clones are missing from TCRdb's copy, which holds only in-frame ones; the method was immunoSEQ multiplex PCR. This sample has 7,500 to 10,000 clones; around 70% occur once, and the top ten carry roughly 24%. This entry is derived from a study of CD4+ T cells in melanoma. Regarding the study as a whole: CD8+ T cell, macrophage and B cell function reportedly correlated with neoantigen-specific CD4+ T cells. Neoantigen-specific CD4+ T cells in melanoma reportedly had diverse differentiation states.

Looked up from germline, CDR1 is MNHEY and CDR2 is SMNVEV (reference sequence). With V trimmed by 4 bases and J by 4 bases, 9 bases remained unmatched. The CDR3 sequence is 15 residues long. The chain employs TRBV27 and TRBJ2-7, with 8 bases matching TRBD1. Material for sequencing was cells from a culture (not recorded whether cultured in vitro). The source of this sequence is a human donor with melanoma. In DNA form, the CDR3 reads TGTGCCAGCAGTTCTTGGACAGGGCGCGGTTACGAGCAGTACTTC. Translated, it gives CASSSWTGRGYEQYF.